This paragraph reports one T cell receptor beta chain. This CDR3 has 15 residues. Germline V gives CDR1 KGHSH, CDR2 LQKENI. Trimming at V came to 5 bases and at J to 4 bases, leaving 6 bases not matched to a gene. The data were obtained in a study of blood T cell repertoires in COVID-19. At the level of the study: The study drew acute and convalescent COVID-19 samples from the United States, Italy and Spain. Sample material is recorded as cDNA or gDNA derived from T cells, B-cell-depleted T cells, or PBMCs.

Original analysis: Estimated nucleated cell counts came from reference gene primer amplification. Produced via immunoSEQ multiplex PCR; TCRdb's table is partial and in-frame only. The D gene and trimming were derived from the DNA, and the V and J assignments and clone size from that table. The data contain roughly 120,000 clones, around 90% of them singletons. The receptor was derived from a human donor in a cohort sampled during active COVID-19. V usage is TRBV18 and J usage is TRBJ2-3, with TRBD1 identical over 10 bases. Sequenced input: peripheral blood. The CDR3 sequence: CASSVRQGASDTQYF. The CDR3 bases are TGTGCCAGCTCAGTGCGACAGGGGGCATCAGATACGCAGTATTTT. Filled out from reference TRBV18 and TRBJ2-3, the complete variable domain reads NAGVMQNPRHLVRRRGQEARLRCSPMKGHSHVYWYRQLPEEGLKFMVYLQKENIIDESGMPKERFSAEFPKEGPSILRIQQVVRGDSAAYFCASSVRQGASDTQYFGPGTRLTVL.